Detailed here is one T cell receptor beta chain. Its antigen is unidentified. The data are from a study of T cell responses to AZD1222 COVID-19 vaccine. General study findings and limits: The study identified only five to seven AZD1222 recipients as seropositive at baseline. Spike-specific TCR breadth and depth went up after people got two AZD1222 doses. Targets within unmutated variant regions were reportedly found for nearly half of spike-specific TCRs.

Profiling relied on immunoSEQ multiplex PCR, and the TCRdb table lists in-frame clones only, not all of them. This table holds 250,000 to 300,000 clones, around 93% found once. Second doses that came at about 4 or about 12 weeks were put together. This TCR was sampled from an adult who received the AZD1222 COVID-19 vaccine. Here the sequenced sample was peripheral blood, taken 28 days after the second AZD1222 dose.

CDR3 residues: CASSSWASKGGNTIYF. CDR3 nucleotide sequence: TGTGCCAGCAGCTCTTGGGCCTCAAAGGGTGGAAACACCATATATTTT. The chain combines TRBV7-9 with TRBJ1-3, with D uncertain. CDR3 length: 16 amino acids. Trimming took 4 bases from V and 3 from J, leaving 16 bases between them. Germline V gene lookup returns CDR1 SEHNR and CDR2 FQNEAQ (reference sequence). The whole variable domain, remainder taken from reference TRBV7-9 and TRBJ1-3, is DTGVSQNPRHKITKRGQNVTFRCDPISEHNRLYWYRQTLGQGPEFLTYFQNEAQLEKSRLLSDRFSAERPKGSFSTLEIQRTEQGDSAMYLCASSSWASKGGNTIYFGEGSWLTVV.